The clone carrying this T cell receptor (beta chain) was detected many times. Antigen unknown. The data originate from a study of regulatory T cells in long-lasting Graves disease. CDR3 regions were amplified by Arm-PCR using iRepertoire HTBI primers to build TCR beta libraries. Each CDR3 protein is one row after TCRdb ran MiXCR on the multiplex PCR reads. This repertoire shows about 220,000 distinct CDR3 sequences, less than 20% found once; its top ten account for 10% to 15%. This CDR3 contains 17 residues. Germline CDR1 and CDR2: LNHDA and SQIVND (reference sequence). Unmatched junction bases numbered 8, after V lost 5 bases and J lost 4 bases. Study findings and constraints: Accuracy might have suffered from few samples. Persistent disease exhibited a predilection for TRBV28, TRBJ1-2 and TRBJ2-5.

Time point meaning: newly diagnosed GD, antithyroid drugs for less than 3 months. The TCR library was made from RNA extracted from PBMCs. By American Thyroid Association guidelines, Graves' disease was diagnosed in the cohort. This sample was shared with a second study, whose subject was T cells in Graves' hyperthyroidism and ophthalmopathy.

This TCR derives from a woman aged 25-40 years with Graves disease. The chain combines TRBV19 with TRBJ2-6; 10 bases line up with TRBD1. The sequences come from peripheral blood mononuclear cells (PBMCs), collected at new diagnosis, from a patient treated with antithyroid drugs. Here the CDR3 reads CASSPRGTGDGANVLTF. The CDR3 DNA sequence: TGTGCCAGTAGTCCCCGTGGGACAGGGGACGGGGCCAACGTCCTGACTTTC. Full variable domain (remainder filled in from reference TRBV19 and TRBJ2-6): DGGITQSPKYLFRKEGQNVTLSCEQNLNHDAMYWYRQDPGQGLRLIYYSQIVNDFQKGDIAEGYSVSREKKESFPLTVTSAQKNPTAFYLCASSPRGTGDGANVLTFGAGSRLTVL.